This T cell receptor (beta chain) is from a study of blood T cell repertoires in COVID-19. About the research overall: T cells, B-cell-depleted T cells, or PBMCs supplied cDNA or gDNA.

TCRdb keeps only in-frame clones here, not all; method: immunoSEQ multiplex PCR. The sample includes some 200,000 clones, roughly 79% of them seen just once. CDR3 length equals 15 residues. After removal of 1 base from V and 4 bases from J, the junction contained 7 bases not matched to a gene. CDR1 and CDR2 from the germline V gene are SGHRS and YFSETQ. The receptor's source is an elderly woman with COVID-19, enrolled during active disease. Sequenced input: peripheral blood. The rearrangement uses TRBV5-1 and TRBJ2-5; 7 bases match TRBD1. In DNA, the CDR3 is TGCGCCAGCAGCTTGTGGCAGGGGGAATTAGAGACCCAGTACTTC. This translates into CASSLWQGELETQYF.